Sequencing of this T cell receptor beta chain was carried out in a study of cytomegalovirus exposure and HLA in healthy donors. The germline V and J ends were trimmed by 3 bases and 4 bases, with 18 bases remaining between them. The CDR3 length is 16 residues. Germline CDR1 is KGHSH and CDR2 is LQKENI. The protocol was immunoSEQ multiplex PCR, while the TCRdb copy is restricted to in-frame clones and leaves out a portion. The profile covers under 50,000 clones, with more than 85% appearing a single time and over 2% taken by the ten largest. The chain uses TRBV18 and TRBJ1-2; tentatively, D is TRBD1 (5 bases). This clonotype was sampled from a woman aged 18-29 years in good health and CMV-seronegative. The sequenced sample was PBMCs. DNA of the CDR3: TGTGCCAGCTCACCCATACAGGAATTTAACGGCTATGGCTACACCTTC. This sequence encodes CASSPIQEFNGYGYTF.